This T cell receptor (beta chain) was retrieved from a study of PD-1 blockade in mismatch repair-deficient tumors (dated by TCRdb to 2017 to 2019). For the study in its entirety: Between September 2013 and late 2016, the trial enrolled around 89 consecutive patients with about twelve mismatch repair-deficient cancer types, every one of whom had been previously treated and was progressing. Tumor-associated T cell clones in the peripheral blood of patients responding to PD-1 blockade were tracked using deep sequencing of TCR CDR3 regions.

Library preparation was by the immunoSEQ multiplex PCR assay. TCRdb retrieved this table from immuneACCESS and kept in-frame rearrangements only. Not all clones are present; in checked studies, unresolved V genes account for under half, and no reason is known for the remainder. The sample has 20,000 to 25,000 clones on record, around four fifths of them singletons. The ten largest make up roughly 17% of the sample. For every enrolled patient, mismatch repair deficiency was confirmed by either polymerase chain reaction or immunohistochemistry. TCR sequencing was carried out for three patients who responded to pembrolizumab therapy. The phase II trial prospectively evaluated PD-1 blockade with pembrolizumab in advanced mismatch repair-deficient cancers, independent of tissue of origin. Peripheral blood T cell samples were collected serially, before PD-1 blockade began and at several time points afterward. The timing of each blood sample was reported as weeks after the first dose of pembrolizumab.

What the research found in general, with its limitations: Rapid expansion after pembrolizumab followed by contraction, generally before radiologic responses, was shown by tumor-resident clones, which were often undetectable in blood before treatment.

Points on this clone: The clone's antigen remains unknown. There are no base qualities to consult, and no much larger clone falls within one base.

The CDR3 contains 14 residues, cysteine and phenylalanine counted. The entry retains the CDR3 DNA only, 42 bases that are in frame from base 1. CDR1 MDHEN and CDR2 SYDVKM were looked up in the germline V gene. Relative to germline, V is 7 bases shorter and J is 6 bases shorter, with 19 bases between their ends. The rearranged segments are TRBV28 and TRBJ2-7; a tentative D match to TRBD1 spans 6 bases. Sequencing was performed on peripheral blood, taken 2 weeks after starting pembrolizumab. This TCR was recovered from an adult with mismatch repair-deficient cancer. The DNA sequence follows: TGTGCCAGCACCCCATCCGGGACAACTCGCGAGCAGTACTTC. Its protein reads: CASTPSGTTREQYF.